These 10 T cell receptor beta chains share one sample of origin, sequenced in a study of sequential checkpoint blockade in melanoma. Sequencing used immunoSEQ multiplex PCR; TCRdb keeps in-frame clones, though not all of them. The sample has about 4,000 clones; around 19% are singletons. This sample's treatment: randomized to nivolumab then ipilimumab (arm A) or the reverse (arm B). The sequencing used tumor tissue (inferred from file names), collected from a patient given nivolumab and ipilimumab in sequence. All receptors derive from a human patient with melanoma. Some clones in this sample may be carry-over from other donors' samples.

This sequence joins TRBV5-1 and TRBJ2-5, with D hard to call. CDR1 is SGHRS, CDR2 YFSETQ, per germline. Trimming removed 0 bases from V and 5 bases from J, with 11 bases in between. The length of the CDR3 is 14 residues. Here the CDR3 DNA reads TGCGCCAGCAGCTTGGTACCCTCAAGGGAGACCCAGTACTTC. This codes for CASSLVPSRETQYF.

This clone was observed many times. The chain joins TRBV11-3 to TRBJ2-7; D ambiguous. Trimming left V 3 bases short and J 3 bases short, with 12 bases between. Per the germline V gene, CDR1 is SGHNT and CDR2 is YENEEA. This CDR3 region has 14 residues. CDR3 sequence: CASSLWVSNYEQYF. In DNA form, the CDR3 reads TGTGCCAGCAGCTTGTGGGTATCGAACTACGAGCAGTACTTC.

This chain joins TRBV6-8 and TRBJ2-1; unclear D gene. Germline-derived CDR1 and CDR2 are MNHGY and SAAAGT. V was shortened by 9 bases and J by 3 bases, with 18 bases between the two germline ends. The CDR3 is 15 residues long. As DNA, the CDR3 is TGTGCCAGTTCTCCCAACGGAGAATACTACAATGAGCAGTTCTTC. Translated: CASSPNGEYYNEQFF.

The genes are TRBV7-7 and TRBJ1-4; 7 bases map to TRBD1. The CDR3 runs to 15 residues. CDR1 SSHAT and CDR2 FNYEAQ come from the germline V gene (reference sequence). Trimming at V came to 5 bases and at J to 5 bases, leaving 8 bases not matched to a gene. CDR3 region: CASSPGQTGNEKLFF. The DNA for the CDR3 is TGTGCCAGCAGCCCAGGCCAGACAGGGAATGAAAAACTGTTTTTT.

The rearrangement joins TRBV19 to TRBJ2-1; D could derive from TRBD1 or TRBD2 (5 bases each). CDR1 and CDR2 (germline): LNHDA, SQIVND (reference sequence). CDR3 size: 14 residues. V lost 0 bases and J 9 bases, leaving 12 bases between the germline ends. CDR3 loop: CASSIDPLGPEQFF. The CDR3 DNA reads as TGTGCCAGTAGTATAGATCCTCTGGGACCTGAGCAGTTCTTC.

The chain carries TRBV1 and TRBJ2-7; TRBD2 is the table's D call, not checked against the DNA. TRBV1 is shown as a pseudogene. This CDR3 region has 16 residues. The CDR3 sequence is CTSSFTSGGSIYEQYF. The CDR3 coding sequence is TGCACCAGCAGCTTTACTAGCGGGGGGTCAATCTACGAGCAGTACTTC.

The table lists this clone with many counts. The V call is TRBV11-3, the J call TRBJ2-3; possible D gene TRBD2, 6 bases. V was clipped by 5 bases and J by 4 bases, with 16 bases between them. The CDR3 contains 15 residues. In germline, CDR1 is SGHNT, CDR2 YENEEA. CDR3 amino acids: CASSLGGIGADTQYF. Here the CDR3 DNA reads TGTGCCAGCAGCCTCGGAGGGATAGGCGCAGATACGCAGTATTTT.

This clone was counted between two and nine times. The chain recombines TRBV4-1 with TRBJ2-3; D gene unclear. This CDR3 has 16 amino acids. The V and J ends lost 4 bases and 0 bases respectively, with 14 bases between them. CDR1 and CDR2 (germline): MGHRA, YSYEKL. The CDR3 loop reads CASSLALGSSTDTQYF. The CDR3 DNA follows: TGCGCCAGCAGCCTCGCTCTCGGGTCTAGCACAGATACGCAGTATTTT.

This clone was seen ten or more times. The CDR3 nucleotides read TGTGCCAGCAGCCGATCCTCGGGGACAGGGGAGCTTGGAGAGCAGTACTTC. Translating gives CASSRSSGTGELGEQYF. The chain combines TRBV11-3 with TRBJ2-7; 10 bases align to TRBD1. Germline V gene lookup returns CDR1 SGHNT and CDR2 YENEEA. The junction had 17 bases not matched to a gene; V was cut back by 5 bases and J by 7 bases. The CDR3 extends over 17 amino acids. Full variable domain (missing parts from reference TRBV11-3 and TRBJ2-7): EAGVVQSPRYKIIEKKQPVAFWCNPISGHNTLYWYLQNLGQGPELLIRYENEEAVDDSQLPKDRFSAERLKGVDSTLKIQPAELGDSAVYLCASSRSSGTGELGEQYFGPGTRLTVT.

By its share, this clone is medium-sized. The chain carries TRBV15 and TRBJ1-2, with TRBD1 matching over 8 bases. CDR3 length equals 18 residues. J was trimmed by 6 bases and V by 0 bases; bases with no gene match: 15. CDR1 is LNHNV and CDR2 is YYDKDF in the germline V gene (reference sequence). CDR3 bases: TGTGCCACCAGCAGAGATCGGACAGGGAGGATGGAAGCCCATGGCTACACCTTC. Protein: CATSRDRTGRMEAHGYTF.